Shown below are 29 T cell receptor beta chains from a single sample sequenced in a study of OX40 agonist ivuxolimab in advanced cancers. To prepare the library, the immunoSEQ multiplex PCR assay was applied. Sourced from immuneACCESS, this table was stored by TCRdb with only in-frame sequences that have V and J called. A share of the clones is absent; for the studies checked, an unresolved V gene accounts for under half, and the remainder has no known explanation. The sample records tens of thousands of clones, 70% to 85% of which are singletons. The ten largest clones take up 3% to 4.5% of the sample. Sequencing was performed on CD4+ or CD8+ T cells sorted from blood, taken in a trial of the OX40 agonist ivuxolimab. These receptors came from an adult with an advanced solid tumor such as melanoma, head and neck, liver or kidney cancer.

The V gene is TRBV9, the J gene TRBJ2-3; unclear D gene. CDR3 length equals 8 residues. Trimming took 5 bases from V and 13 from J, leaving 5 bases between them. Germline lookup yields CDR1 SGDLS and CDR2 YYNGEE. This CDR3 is CASRSKYF. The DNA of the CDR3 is TGTGCCAGCAGGAGTAAGTATTTT.

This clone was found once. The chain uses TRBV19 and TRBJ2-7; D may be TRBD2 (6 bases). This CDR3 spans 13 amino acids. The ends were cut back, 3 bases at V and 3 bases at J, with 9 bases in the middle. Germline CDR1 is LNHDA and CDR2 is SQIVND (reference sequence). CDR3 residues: CASSIGTYYEQYF. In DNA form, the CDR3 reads TGTGCCAGTAGTATTGGGACTTACTACGAGCAGTACTTC.

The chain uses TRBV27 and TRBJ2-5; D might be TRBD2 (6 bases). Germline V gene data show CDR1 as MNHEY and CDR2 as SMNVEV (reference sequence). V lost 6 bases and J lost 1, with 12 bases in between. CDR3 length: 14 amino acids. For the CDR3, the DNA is TGTGCCAGCAGACGCGGGGCGGCCCAAGAGACCCAGTACTTC. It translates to CASRRGAAQETQYF.

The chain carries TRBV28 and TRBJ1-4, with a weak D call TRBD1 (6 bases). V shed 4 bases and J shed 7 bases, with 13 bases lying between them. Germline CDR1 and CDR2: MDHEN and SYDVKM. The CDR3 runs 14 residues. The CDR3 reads CASSSGTRGEKLFF. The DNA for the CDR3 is TGTGCCAGCAGTTCCGGGACAAGGGGTGAAAAACTGTTTTTT. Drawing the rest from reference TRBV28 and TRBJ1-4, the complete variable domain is DVKVTQSSRYLVKRTGEKVFLECVQDMDHENMFWYRQDPGLGLRLIYFSYDVKMKEKGDIPEGYSVSREKKERFSLILESASTNQTSMYLCASSSGTRGEKLFFGSGTQLSVL.

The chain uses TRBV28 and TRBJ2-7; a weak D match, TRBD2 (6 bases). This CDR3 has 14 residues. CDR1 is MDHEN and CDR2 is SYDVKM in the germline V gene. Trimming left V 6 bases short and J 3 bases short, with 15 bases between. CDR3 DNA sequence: TGTGCCAGCAGAACTGGGACTTCATTCTACGAGCAGTACTTC. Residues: CASRTGTSFYEQYF.

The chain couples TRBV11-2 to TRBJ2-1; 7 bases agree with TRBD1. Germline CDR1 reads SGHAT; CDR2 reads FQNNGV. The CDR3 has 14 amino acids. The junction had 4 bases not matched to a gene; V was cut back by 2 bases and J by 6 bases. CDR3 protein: CASSLTGVGNEQFF. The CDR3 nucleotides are TGTGCCAGCAGCTTAACAGGGGTTGGCAATGAGCAGTTCTTC.

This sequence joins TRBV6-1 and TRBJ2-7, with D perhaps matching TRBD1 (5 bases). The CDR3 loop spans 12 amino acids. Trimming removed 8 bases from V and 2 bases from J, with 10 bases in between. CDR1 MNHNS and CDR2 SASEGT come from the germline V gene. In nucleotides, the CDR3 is TGTGCCAGCCAAACAGGTACCTACGAGCAGTACTTC. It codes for CASQTGTYEQYF.

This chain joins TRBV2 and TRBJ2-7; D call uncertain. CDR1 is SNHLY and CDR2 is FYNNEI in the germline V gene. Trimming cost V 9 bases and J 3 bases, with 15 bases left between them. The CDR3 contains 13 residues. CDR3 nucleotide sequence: TGTGCCAGTAACACCCTAAGGCGCTACGAGCAGTACTTC. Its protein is CASNTLRRYEQYF.

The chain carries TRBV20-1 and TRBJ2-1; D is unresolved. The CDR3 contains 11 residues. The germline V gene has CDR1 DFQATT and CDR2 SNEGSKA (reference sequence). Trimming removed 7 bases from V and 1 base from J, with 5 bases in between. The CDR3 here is CSGLSYNEQFF. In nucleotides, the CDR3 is TGCAGTGGGCTTTCCTACAATGAGCAGTTCTTC.

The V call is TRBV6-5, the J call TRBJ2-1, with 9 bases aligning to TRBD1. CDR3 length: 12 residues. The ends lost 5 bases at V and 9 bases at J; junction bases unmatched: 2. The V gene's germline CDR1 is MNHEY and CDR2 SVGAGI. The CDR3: CASSPTGGEQFF. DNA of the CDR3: TGTGCCAGCAGTCCGACAGGGGGTGAGCAGTTCTTC.

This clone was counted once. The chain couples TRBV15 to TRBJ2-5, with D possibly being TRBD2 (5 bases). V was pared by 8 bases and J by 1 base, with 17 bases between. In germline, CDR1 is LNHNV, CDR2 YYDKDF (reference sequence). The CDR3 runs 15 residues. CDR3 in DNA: TGTGCCACCGGCGGCCGGGGAACGATCCAAGAGACCCAGTACTTC. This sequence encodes CATGGRGTIQETQYF.

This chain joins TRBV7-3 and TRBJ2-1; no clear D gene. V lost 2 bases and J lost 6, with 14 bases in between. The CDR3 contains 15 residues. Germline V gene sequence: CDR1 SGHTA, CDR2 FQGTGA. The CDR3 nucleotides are TGTGCCAGCAGCTTATTTGTAGGAGTAGGCAATGAGCAGTTCTTC. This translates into CASSLFVGVGNEQFF.

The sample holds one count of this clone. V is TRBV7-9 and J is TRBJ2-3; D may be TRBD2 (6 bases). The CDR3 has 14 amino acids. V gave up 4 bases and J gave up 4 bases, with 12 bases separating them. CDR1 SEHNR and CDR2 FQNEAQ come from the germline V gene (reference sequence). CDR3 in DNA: TGTGCCAGCAGCTCCCGACTAGAATCAGATACGCAGTATTTT. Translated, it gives CASSSRLESDTQYF. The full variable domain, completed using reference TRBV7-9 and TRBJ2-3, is DTGVSQNPRHKITKRGQNVTFRCDPISEHNRLYWYRQTLGQGPEFLTYFQNEAQLEKSRLLSDRFSAERPKGSFSTLEIQRTEQGDSAMYLCASSSRLESDTQYFGPGTRLTVL.

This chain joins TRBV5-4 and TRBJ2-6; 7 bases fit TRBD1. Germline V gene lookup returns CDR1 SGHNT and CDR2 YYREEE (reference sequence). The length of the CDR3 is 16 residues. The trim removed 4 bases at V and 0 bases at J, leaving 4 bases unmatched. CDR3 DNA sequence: TGTGCCAGCAGCCCATGGACAGGCTCTGGGGCCAACGTCCTGACTTTC. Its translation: CASSPWTGSGANVLTF.

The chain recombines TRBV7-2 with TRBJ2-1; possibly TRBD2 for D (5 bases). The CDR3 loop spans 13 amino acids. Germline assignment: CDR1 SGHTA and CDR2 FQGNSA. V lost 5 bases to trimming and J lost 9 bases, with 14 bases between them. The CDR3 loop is CASSPGGLSEQFF. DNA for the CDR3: TGTGCCAGCAGCCCCGGAGGTCTGAGTGAGCAGTTCTTC.

CDR3 in amino acids: CASRPGGGRSYGYTF. CDR3 nucleotides: TGTGCCAGCAGGCCCGGGGGAGGTCGGAGCTATGGCTACACCTTC. The chain carries TRBV6-6 and TRBJ1-2; tentative D call: TRBD1 (5 bases). The CDR3 totals 15 residues. From germline, CDR1 is MNHNY and CDR2 SVGAGI (reference sequence). Trimming shortened V by 6 bases and J by 4 bases, and 18 bases separated the two germline ends.

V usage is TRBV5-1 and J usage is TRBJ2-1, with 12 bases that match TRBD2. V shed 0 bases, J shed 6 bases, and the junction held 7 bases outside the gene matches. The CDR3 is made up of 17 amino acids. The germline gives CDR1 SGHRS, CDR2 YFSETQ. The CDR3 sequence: CASSLGLAGGLPNEQFF. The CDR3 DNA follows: TGCGCCAGCAGCTTGGGGCTAGCGGGAGGGTTGCCCAATGAGCAGTTCTTC.

The CDR3 DNA sequence: TGTGCCAGCACCGGCGGGACCGGGGCCTACGAGCAGTACTTC. It encodes CASTGGTGAYEQYF. The J gene is TRBJ2-7, the V gene TRBV6-1; a possible D gene is TRBD2 (6 bases). This CDR3 comprises 14 residues. V was pared by 7 bases and J by 2 bases, with 15 bases between. CDR1 is MNHNS, CDR2 SASEGT, per germline.

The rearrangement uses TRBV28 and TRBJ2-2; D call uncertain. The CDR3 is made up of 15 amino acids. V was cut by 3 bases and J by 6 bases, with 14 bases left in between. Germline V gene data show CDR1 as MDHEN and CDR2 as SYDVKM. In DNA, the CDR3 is TGTGCCAGCAGTTTTACCGCTCCAAGGGCCGGGGAGCTGTTTTTT. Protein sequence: CASSFTAPRAGELFF.

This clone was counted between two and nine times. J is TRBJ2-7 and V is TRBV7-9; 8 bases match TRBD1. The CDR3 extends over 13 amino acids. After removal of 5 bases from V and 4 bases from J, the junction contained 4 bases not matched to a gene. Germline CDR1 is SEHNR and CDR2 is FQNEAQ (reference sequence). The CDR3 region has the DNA TGTGCCAGCAGCGGACAGGGCGGGTACGAGCAGTACTTC. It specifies CASSGQGGYEQYF.

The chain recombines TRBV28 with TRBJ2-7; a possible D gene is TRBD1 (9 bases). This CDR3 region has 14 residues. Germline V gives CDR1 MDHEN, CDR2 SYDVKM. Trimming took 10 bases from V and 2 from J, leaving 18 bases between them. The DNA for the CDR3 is TGTGCCACGGGGGGGACAGGGATAACCTACGAGCAGTACTTC. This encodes CATGGTGITYEQYF.

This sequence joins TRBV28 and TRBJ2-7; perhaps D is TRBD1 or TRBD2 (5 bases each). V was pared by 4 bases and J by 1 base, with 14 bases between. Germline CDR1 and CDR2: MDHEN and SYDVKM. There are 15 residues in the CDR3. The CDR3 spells CASSSLGTVSYEQYF. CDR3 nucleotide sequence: TGTGCCAGCAGTTCCCTGGGGACGGTGTCCTACGAGCAGTACTTC.

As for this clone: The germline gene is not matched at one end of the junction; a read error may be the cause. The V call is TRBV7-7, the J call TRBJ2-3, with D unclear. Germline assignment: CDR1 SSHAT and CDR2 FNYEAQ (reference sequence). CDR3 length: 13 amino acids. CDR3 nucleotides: TGTGCTAGCAGCTTAGGGCCCACAGATACGCAGTATTTT. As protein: CASSLGPTDTQYF.

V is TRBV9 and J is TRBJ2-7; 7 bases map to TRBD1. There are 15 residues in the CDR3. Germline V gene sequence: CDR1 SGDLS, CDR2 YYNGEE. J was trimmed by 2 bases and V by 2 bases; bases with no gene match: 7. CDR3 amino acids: CASSVGQALTYEQYF. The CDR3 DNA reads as TGTGCCAGCAGCGTCGGACAGGCGCTCACCTACGAGCAGTACTTC.

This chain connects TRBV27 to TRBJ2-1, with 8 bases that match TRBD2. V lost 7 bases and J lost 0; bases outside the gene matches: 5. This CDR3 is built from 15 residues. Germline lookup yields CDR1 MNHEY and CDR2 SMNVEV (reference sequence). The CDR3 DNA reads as TGTGCCAGCACCTGGGGGACTAGCTCCTACAATGAGCAGTTCTTC. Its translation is CASTWGTSSYNEQFF.

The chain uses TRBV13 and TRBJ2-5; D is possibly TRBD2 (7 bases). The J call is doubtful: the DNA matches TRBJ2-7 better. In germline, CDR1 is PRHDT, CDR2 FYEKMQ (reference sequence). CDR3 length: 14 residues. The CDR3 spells CASSLSGEGDEQYF. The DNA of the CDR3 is TGTGCCAGCAGTCTTTCAGGGGAGGGCGACGAGCAGTACTTC.

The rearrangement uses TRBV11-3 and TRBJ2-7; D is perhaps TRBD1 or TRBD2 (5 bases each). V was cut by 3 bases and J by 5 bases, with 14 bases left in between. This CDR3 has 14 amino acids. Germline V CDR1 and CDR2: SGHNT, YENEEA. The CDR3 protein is CASSFEGRLDEQYF. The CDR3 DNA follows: TGTGCCAGCAGCTTTGAGGGGCGGCTGGACGAGCAGTACTTC. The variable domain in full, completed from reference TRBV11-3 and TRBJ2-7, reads EAGVVQSPRYKIIEKKQPVAFWCNPISGHNTLYWYLQNLGQGPELLIRYENEEAVDDSQLPKDRFSAERLKGVDSTLKIQPAELGDSAVYLCASSFEGRLDEQYFGPGTRLTVT.

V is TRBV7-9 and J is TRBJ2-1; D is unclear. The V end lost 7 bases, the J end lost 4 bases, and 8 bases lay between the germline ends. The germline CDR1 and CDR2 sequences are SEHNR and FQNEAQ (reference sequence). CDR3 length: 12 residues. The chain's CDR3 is CASTGQYNEQFF. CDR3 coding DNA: TGTGCCAGCACGGGCCAATACAATGAGCAGTTCTTC.

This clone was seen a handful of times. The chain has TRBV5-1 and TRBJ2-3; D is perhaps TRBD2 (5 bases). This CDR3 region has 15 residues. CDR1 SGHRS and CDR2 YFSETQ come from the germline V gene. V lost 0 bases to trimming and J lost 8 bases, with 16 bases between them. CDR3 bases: TGCGCCAGCAGCTTGGCCAGCGGTTTTATGGGTACGCAGTATTTT. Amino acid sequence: CASSLASGFMGTQYF. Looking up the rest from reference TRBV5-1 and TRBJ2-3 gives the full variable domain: KAGVTQTPRYLIKTRGQQVTLSCSPISGHRSVSWYQQTPGQGLQFLFEYFSETQRNKGNFPGRFSGRQFSNSRSEMNVSTLELGDSALYLCASSLASGFMGTQYFGPGTRLTVL.